Each of the 25 T cell receptor beta chains below was sequenced from the same sample in a study of shared clonotypes between healthy human individuals. Sequenced by immunoSEQ multiplex PCR; TCRdb stores in-frame clones only, minus some. Among about 2.1 million clones listed, around 95% were seen once. Naive CD8 populations comprised CD45RO-negative cells positively selected for CCR7, excluding terminally differentiated effector memory CD45RA+ cells. Material for sequencing was naive CD8+ T cells from PBMCs. The receptors shown here come from a man aged 18-30 years in good health. Some clones in this sample may be carry-over from other donors' samples.

The chain joins TRBV2 to TRBJ2-7; a possible D gene is TRBD1 (7 bases). With 11 bases removed from V and 2 bases from J, the gap between germline ends came to 13 bases. This CDR3 has 12 residues. Germline V gives CDR1 SNHLY, CDR2 FYNNEI. The CDR3 here is CALEGAPYEQYF. For the CDR3, the DNA is TGTGCCTTGGAGGGGGCCCCCTACGAGCAGTACTTC.

Notes on this clone: A read error may account for a junction end that differs from germline. V usage is TRBV6-5 and J usage is TRBJ2-5, with a tentative D call TRBD1 (6 bases). The CDR3 has 13 amino acids. Germline CDR1 and CDR2: MNHEY and SVGAGI. The CDR3 nucleotides read TGCGGGACACGGTCGGTACTTTGGGAGACCCAGTACTTC. Translated: CGTRSVLWETQYF.

V and J are TRBV10-2 and TRBJ2-7; D unresolved. The CDR3 has 13 residues. V shed 6 bases and J shed 1 base, with 10 bases lying between them. Germline CDR1 is WSHSY and CDR2 is SAAADI. CDR3 nucleotide sequence: TGCGCCAGCAGCCCTAGGGCTTCCTACGAGCAGTACTTC. Protein: CASSPRASYEQYF.

As for this clone: The same CDR3 arises from other DNA sequences in this sample as well. The V gene is TRBV29-1, the J gene TRBJ2-7; TRBD1 aligns across 7 bases. In germline, CDR1 is SQVTM, CDR2 ANQGSEA. The CDR3 is 13 amino acids. Trimming took 4 bases from V and 3 from J; bases not matched to a gene: 6. CDR3 nucleotide sequence: TGCAGCGTTGGCGGACAGGCCTACTACGAGCAGTACTTC. Translated: CSVGGQAYYEQYF.

This chain connects TRBV28 to TRBJ1-1; 7 bases line up with TRBD1. Germline CDR1 reads MDHEN; CDR2 reads SYDVKM. The CDR3 extends over 17 amino acids. V shed 4 bases, J shed 6 bases, and the junction held 17 bases outside the gene matches. Written as DNA, the CDR3 is TGTGCCAGCAGTTGGGGACAGTCCTTTCTTGAGGGGCCTGAAGCTTTCTTT. Translating gives CASSWGQSFLEGPEAFF.

As to this clone: Other nucleotide sequences in the sample specify the same CDR3. The V call is TRBV2, the J call TRBJ1-2, with TRBD1 matching 11 bases. Per the germline V gene, CDR1 is SNHLY and CDR2 is FYNNEI. Trimming cost V 8 bases and J 3 bases; bases outside gene matches: 2. CDR3 size: 13 residues. The CDR3 here is CASRDRGDYGYTF. Here the CDR3 DNA reads TGTGCCAGCCGGGACAGGGGGGACTATGGCTACACCTTC.

The chain employs TRBV7-8 and TRBJ2-7; the D gene is possibly TRBD1 (7 bases). CDR1 SGHVS and CDR2 FQNEAQ come from the germline V gene. The CDR3 extends over 16 amino acids. Trimming took 1 base from V and 2 from J, leaving 15 bases between them. As DNA, the CDR3 is TGTGCCAGCAGCTTAGAGGCAGGGGGGCCTACCTACGAGCAGTACTTC. Its protein is CASSLEAGGPTYEQYF.

This sequence joins TRBV6-6 and TRBJ1-1; unclear D gene. There are 12 residues in the CDR3. The germline V gene encodes CDR1 MNHNY and CDR2 SVGAGI (reference sequence). Trimming left V 2 bases short and J 8 bases short, with 9 bases between. The CDR3 coding sequence is TGTGCCAGCAGTTACACAGAAACAGAAGCTTTCTTT. The encoded protein is CASSYTETEAFF.

J is TRBJ1-1 and V is TRBV11-2; 7 nucleotides agree with TRBD1. With 3 bases clipped from V and 6 bases from J, the junction kept 7 bases outside the gene matches. Germline values: CDR1 SGHAT, CDR2 FQNNGV. CDR3 length: 14 amino acids. The CDR3 loop reads CASSLFDRASEAFF. CDR3 nucleotide sequence: TGTGCCAGCAGCTTGTTCGACAGGGCTTCTGAAGCTTTCTTT.

J is TRBJ2-3 and V is TRBV27, with D unresolved. CDR1 and CDR2 from the germline V gene are MNHEY and SMNVEV (reference sequence). The CDR3 loop spans 16 amino acids. Trimming took 5 bases from V and 0 from J, leaving 15 bases between them. DNA for the CDR3: TGTGCCAGCAGTAAGGTCCGGGTAATAAGCACAGATACGCAGTATTTT. Translated: CASSKVRVISTDTQYF.

Comments on this clone: An end of the junction does not agree with germline; a read error may underlie this. The sample holds other DNA sequences that translate to the same CDR3. This chain uses TRBV9 with TRBJ2-3; 9 bases line up with TRBD2. In germline, CDR1 is SGDLS, CDR2 YYNGEE. The length of the CDR3 is 16 residues. The CDR3 reads CASSVGGSGSTDTQYF. The CDR3 nucleotides read TGTGCCAGCAGCGTAGGTGGTAGCGGGAGCACCGATACGCAGTATTTT.

The gene calls are TRBV15 and TRBJ2-3; perhaps TRBD1 as D (6 bases). From germline, CDR1 is LNHNV and CDR2 YYDKDF (reference sequence). This CDR3 contains 15 residues. Trimming cost V 3 bases and J 6 bases, with 16 bases left between them. Here the CDR3 reads CATSSHRELVDTQYF. The CDR3 nucleotides are TGTGCCACCAGCAGCCACAGGGAATTGGTGGATACGCAGTATTTT.

On this clone itself: The same CDR3 is also encoded by other DNA sequences in this sample. The chain has TRBV28 and TRBJ2-7; the D gene is possibly TRBD2 (6 bases). The CDR3 has 14 amino acids. With 3 bases removed from V and 0 bases from J, the gap between germline ends came to 9 bases. Per the germline V gene, CDR1 is MDHEN and CDR2 is SYDVKM. DNA for the CDR3: TGTGCCAGCAGTTTGCCCGGGAGCTCCTACGAGCAGTACTTC. This sequence encodes CASSLPGSSYEQYF.

V gene TRBV19 combines with J gene TRBJ1-5, with 9 bases fitting TRBD1. V lost 6 bases and J lost 0; bases outside the gene matches: 9. CDR3 length: 17 amino acids. CDR1 and CDR2 from the germline V gene are LNHDA and SQIVND (reference sequence). CDR3 nucleotide sequence: TGTGCCAGTAGCCAAAGGGACAGGGTTGTTAGCAATCAGCCCCAGCATTTT. It specifies CASSQRDRVVSNQPQHF.

V is TRBV4-1 and J is TRBJ2-7; a possible D gene is TRBD2 (7 bases). The CDR3 spans 16 residues. Germline-derived CDR1 and CDR2 are MGHRA and YSYEKL. V lost 1 base and J 1 base, leaving 14 bases between the germline ends. The CDR3 DNA reads as TGCGCCAGCAGCCAAGTAACACAGGGACTATCCTACGAGCAGTACTTC. Residues: CASSQVTQGLSYEQYF.

The table lists this clone with a few counts. The genes are TRBV14 and TRBJ1-1; D possibly corresponds to TRBD1 (5 bases). Trimming left V 0 bases short and J 9 bases short, with 8 bases between. Germline lookup yields CDR1 SGHDN and CDR2 FVKESK. The CDR3 totals 12 residues. CDR3 in DNA: TGTGCCAGCAGCCAAGAGCAGGGCCAAGCTTTCTTT. Translation: CASSQEQGQAFF.

The chain has TRBV27 and TRBJ2-1; 10 bases agree with TRBD2. V gave up 5 bases and J gave up 10 bases; unmatched junction bases: 2. CDR1 and CDR2 (germline): MNHEY, SMNVEV (reference sequence). This CDR3 has 12 amino acids. CDR3 nucleotide sequence: TGTGCCAGCAGTACGGGACTAGCGGAGCAGTTCTTC. Translating gives CASSTGLAEQFF.

This clone was detected once. The chain employs TRBV6-1 and TRBJ1-1, with 9 bases identical to TRBD1. The CDR3 loop spans 14 amino acids. V shed 10 bases, J shed 1 base, and the junction held 7 bases outside the gene matches. The germline gives CDR1 MNHNS, CDR2 SASEGT. CDR3: CATRETGGNTEAFF. CDR3 DNA: TGTGCCACACGAGAGACAGGGGGGAACACTGAAGCTTTCTTT.

V is TRBV5-1 and J is TRBJ2-7; possible D gene TRBD2, 5 bases. Germline lookup yields CDR1 SGHRS and CDR2 YFSETQ. The CDR3 contains 15 residues. V was cut by 4 bases and J by 1 base, with 15 bases left in between. Written as DNA, the CDR3 is TGCGCCAGCAGCAGAGCGGTCTGGGATTCCTACGAGCAGTACTTC. Translating gives CASSRAVWDSYEQYF.

Turning to this clone: This sample includes further DNA sequences coding for the same CDR3. The chain uses TRBV29-1 and TRBJ2-5; no firm D call. CDR3 length equals 8 residues. The germline V and J ends were trimmed by 4 bases and 7 bases, with 1 base remaining between them. CDR1 SQVTM and CDR2 ANQGSEA come from the germline V gene. CDR3 protein: CSVGTQYF. The CDR3 region has the DNA TGCAGCGTTGGGACCCAGTACTTC.

V usage is TRBV6-5 and J usage is TRBJ2-5, with 7 bases fitting TRBD2. Unmatched junction bases numbered 8, after V lost 6 bases and J lost 1 base. This CDR3 comprises 15 residues. Germline CDR1 reads MNHEY; CDR2 reads SVGAGI. The chain's CDR3 is CASRDLAEIQETQYF. CDR3 coding DNA: TGTGCCAGCAGGGATCTAGCGGAGATCCAAGAGACCCAGTACTTC.

The rearrangement uses TRBV7-9 and TRBJ1-5, with D hard to call. This CDR3 region has 13 residues. Between the trimmed V and J ends, which lost 1 base and 9 bases, there was a span of 10 bases. From germline, CDR1 is SEHNR and CDR2 FQNEAQ (reference sequence). The CDR3 is CASSLGGPGPQHF. For the CDR3, the DNA is TGTGCCAGCAGCTTAGGTGGCCCTGGGCCCCAGCATTTT. Full variable domain (remainder filled in from reference TRBV7-9 and TRBJ1-5): DTGVSQNPRHKITKRGQNVTFRCDPISEHNRLYWYRQTLGQGPEFLTYFQNEAQLEKSRLLSDRFSAERPKGSFSTLEIQRTEQGDSAMYLCASSLGGPGPQHFGDGTRLSIL.

The chain uses TRBV5-4 and TRBJ2-7, with 8 bases identical to TRBD2. Germline CDR1 SGHNT, CDR2 YYREEE (reference sequence). The CDR3 sequence is 16 residues long. Trimming at V came to 1 base and at J to 3 bases, leaving 9 bases not matched to a gene. The CDR3 sequence is CASSLYDGSGIYEQYF. The CDR3 nucleotides are TGTGCCAGCAGCTTGTACGATGGTAGCGGGATCTACGAGCAGTACTTC.

The CDR3 here is CASARGRALYNEQFF. CDR3 bases: TGTGCCAGTGCCAGGGGCAGGGCGCTTTACAATGAGCAGTTCTTC. The chain uses TRBV19 and TRBJ2-1; possible D gene TRBD1, 6 bases. V lost 8 bases and J lost 4, with 18 bases in between. This CDR3 spans 15 amino acids. The germline V gene has CDR1 LNHDA and CDR2 SQIVND (reference sequence).

The rearrangement uses TRBV25-1 and TRBJ1-2; D is undetermined. With 2 bases removed from V and 3 bases from J, the gap between germline ends came to 10 bases. Per germline, CDR1 MGHDK and CDR2 SYGVNS. CDR3 size: 14 residues. Here the CDR3 reads CASSETADHYGYTF. DNA for the CDR3: TGTGCCAGCAGTGAAACGGCTGATCACTATGGCTACACCTTC.